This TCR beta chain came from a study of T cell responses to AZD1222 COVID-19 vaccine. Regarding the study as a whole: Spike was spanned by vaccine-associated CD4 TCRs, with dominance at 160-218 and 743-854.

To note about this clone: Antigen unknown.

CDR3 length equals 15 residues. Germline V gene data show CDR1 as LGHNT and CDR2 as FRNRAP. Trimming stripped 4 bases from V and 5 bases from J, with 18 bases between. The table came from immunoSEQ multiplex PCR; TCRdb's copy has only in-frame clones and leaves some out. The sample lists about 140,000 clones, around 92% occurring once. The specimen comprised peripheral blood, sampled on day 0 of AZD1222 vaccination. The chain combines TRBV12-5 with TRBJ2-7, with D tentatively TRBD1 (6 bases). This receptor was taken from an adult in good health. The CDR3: CASGSALLTGNEQYF. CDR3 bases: TGTGCTAGTGGTTCAGCCCTCCTGACAGGCAACGAGCAGTACTTC.